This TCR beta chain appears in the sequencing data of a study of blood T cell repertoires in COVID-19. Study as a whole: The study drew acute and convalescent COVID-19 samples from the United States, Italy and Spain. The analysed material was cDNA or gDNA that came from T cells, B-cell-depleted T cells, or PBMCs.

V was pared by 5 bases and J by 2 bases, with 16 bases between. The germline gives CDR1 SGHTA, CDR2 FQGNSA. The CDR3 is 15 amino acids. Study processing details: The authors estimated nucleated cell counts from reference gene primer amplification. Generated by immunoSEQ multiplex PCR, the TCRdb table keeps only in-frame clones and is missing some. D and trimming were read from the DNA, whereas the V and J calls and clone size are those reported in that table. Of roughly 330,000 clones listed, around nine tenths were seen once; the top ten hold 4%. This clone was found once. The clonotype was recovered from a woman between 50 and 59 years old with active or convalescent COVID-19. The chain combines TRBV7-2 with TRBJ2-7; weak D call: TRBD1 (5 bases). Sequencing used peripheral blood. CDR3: CASSLIPTATYEQYF. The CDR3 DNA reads TGTGCCAGCAGCCTAATTCCGACAGCTACCTACGAGCAGTACTTC.